The present entry profiles one T cell receptor beta chain with its context. Germline assignment: CDR1 SQVTM and CDR2 ANQGSEA. The CDR3 is 16 residues long. Between the trimmed V and J ends, which lost 0 bases and 0 bases, there was a span of 14 bases. This specimen belongs to a study of cytomegalovirus exposure and HLA in healthy donors. The PCR was carried out with 60 Vbeta primers and 13 Jbeta primers. Only in-frame clones appear in the TCRdb table, and some are missing; sequencing was by immunoSEQ multiplex PCR. Of approximately 130,000 clones listed, about 71% are singletons. The genes are TRBV29-1 and TRBJ1-2, with a possible D match to TRBD1 (6 bases). The material sequenced was PBMCs. The sequence was obtained from an older woman in good health and CMV-seropositive. CDR3 in amino acids: CSVEDPNQGTNYGYTF. The CDR3 DNA follows: TGCAGCGTTGAAGATCCAAATCAGGGGACTAACTATGGCTACACCTTC. Full variable domain (outside the CDR3, taken from reference TRBV29-1 and TRBJ1-2): SAVISQKPSRDICQRGTSLTIQCQVDSQVTMMFWYRQQPGQSLTLIATANQGSEATYESGFVIDKFPISRPNLTFSTLTVSNMSPEDSSIYLCSVEDPNQGTNYGYTFGSGTRLTVV.